This is a list of T cell receptor beta chains from one sample in a study of chemoradiotherapy in HPV16-positive cancers. The repertoire was sequenced with immunoSEQ multiplex PCR; TCRdb's copy has only in-frame clones and lacks some. The sample records about 7,600 clones, about four fifths being singletons. This specimen was blood, taken from a patient who underwent chemoradiotherapy. The receptors come from a human donor with HPV-associated anogenital cancer. Each CDR3 is given with its conserved first and last residue. Each record gives: CDR3 protein, CDR3 DNA, clone size, D gene, V gene, J gene. The D gene is left open where the match is weak. The listing skips clone size in some rows; elsewhere it reads once, few, many or a size class.

CASSVEIAGGGTDTQYF	TGTGCCAGCAGCGTAGAGATAGCGGGGGGGGGCACAGATACGCAGTATTTT	.	TRBD2	TRBV9	TRBJ2-3
CASSVGTSGGLEQYF	TGTGCCAGCAGCGTTGGGACTAGCGGGGGCTTGGAGCAGTACTTC	.	TRBD2	TRBV9	TRBJ2-7
CASSPPGQGSPYEQYF	TGTGCCAGCTCACCACCCGGTCAGGGGTCTCCCTACGAGCAGTACTTC	.	.	TRBV18	TRBJ2-7
CASSLPDGTYEQYF	TGTGCCAGCAGTCTTCCGGACGGAACCTACGAGCAGTACTTC	.	.	TRBV6-6	TRBJ2-7
CASSGDRGRIGETQYF	TGTGCCAGCAGTGGAGACAGGGGGCGCATTGGAGAGACCCAGTACTTC	.	TRBD1	TRBV6-1	TRBJ2-5
CASINSGGRYTF	TGTGCCAGCATCAATTCAGGGGGACGCTACACCTTC	.	TRBD1	TRBV7-9	TRBJ1-2
CASSIGLAGVTDTQYF	TGTGCCAGTAGTATAGGTCTAGCGGGGGTCACAGATACGCAGTATTTT	.	TRBD2	TRBV19	TRBJ2-3
CASSSRTGGSTEAFF	TGTGCCAGCAGCTCGCGGACAGGGGGTTCCACTGAAGCTTTCTTT	.	TRBD1	TRBV7-2	TRBJ1-1
CASSPSTGGTEAFF	TGTGCCAGCTCACCATCAACAGGGGGCACTGAAGCCTTCTTT	once	TRBD1	TRBV18	TRBJ1-1
CASSASGGATDTQYF	TGTGCCAGCAGTGCTAGCGGGGGGGCCACAGATACGCAGTATTTT	.	TRBD2	TRBV6-1	TRBJ2-3
CASSGEPVGESPLHF	TGTGCCAGCAGCGGGGAGCCGGTTGGAGAATCACCCCTCCACTTT	.	.	TRBV9	TRBJ1-6
CSVEAPGGRIGELFF	TGCAGCGTTGAAGCTCCGGGGGGGAGGATCGGGGAGCTGTTTTTT	.	TRBD2	TRBV29-1	TRBJ2-2
CASSASSLTPTYEQYF	TGTGCCAGCAGCGCATCCTCACTAACTCCTACCTACGAGCAGTACTTC	.	.	TRBV7-9	TRBJ2-7
CASTYSGLNEKLFF	TGTGCCAGCACATACAGCGGACTTAATGAAAAACTGTTTTTT	.	.	TRBV11-2	TRBJ1-4
CASSSTGSYGYTF	TGTGCCAGCAGTTCGACAGGCTCCTATGGCTACACCTTC	.	.	TRBV27	TRBJ1-2
CAIRIRTDNTEAFF	TGTGCCATCAGAATAAGGACAGACAACACTGAAGCTTTCTTT	.	.	TRBV10-3	TRBJ1-1
CASSWGRAGGSNTQYF	TGCGCCAGCAGCTGGGGGCGGGCAGGGGGCTCGAATACGCAGTATTTT	.	TRBD1	TRBV5-1	TRBJ2-3
CASNPGPQETQYF	TGTGCCAGCAATCCGGGGCCCCAAGAGACCCAGTACTTC	.	.	TRBV25-1	TRBJ2-5
CASSPRGGDTDTQYF	TGCGCCAGCAGCCCCAGGGGGGGGGACACAGATACGCAGTATTTT	.	.	TRBV5-1	TRBJ2-3
CASSMTDPRGFGYTF	TGTGCCAGTAGTATGACGGATCCCAGGGGGTTTGGCTACACCTTC	.	TRBD1	TRBV19	TRBJ1-2
CASRVTGAGNQPQHF	TGTGCCAGTAGGGTGACAGGTGCGGGGAATCAGCCCCAGCATTTT	.	.	TRBV19	TRBJ1-5
CASSLVIGNGNTIYF	TGTGCCAGCAGCTTAGTCATTGGCAATGGAAACACCATATATTTT	once	.	TRBV7-2	TRBJ1-3
CASSSGQNNEQFF	TGTGCCAGCAGCTCGGGACAGAACAATGAGCAGTTCTTC	.	TRBD1	TRBV11-2	TRBJ2-1
CASSLAGGAETQYF	TGTGCCAGCAGCTTGGCTGGGGGGGCAGAGACCCAGTACTTC	.	.	TRBV5-6	TRBJ2-5
CASSGARQTGELFF	TGTGCCAGCAGTGGCGCACGCCAGACCGGGGAGCTGTTTTTT	.	.	TRBV6-1	TRBJ2-2
CAIGGNTIYF	TGTGCCATCGGTGGAAACACCATATATTTT	.	.	TRBV10-3	TRBJ1-3
CASNPAGAQGGTGELFF	TGTGCCAGCAACCCAGCGGGGGCCCAAGGGGGCACCGGGGAGCTGTTTTTT	few	TRBD2	TRBV9	TRBJ2-2
CASSVESAQETQYF	TGTGCCAGCAGCGTAGAGTCCGCTCAAGAGACCCAGTACTTC	.	.	TRBV9	TRBJ2-5
CASSPQGPYGYTF	TGTGCCAGCAGCCCGCAGGGCCCCTATGGCTACACCTTC	.	.	TRBV5-8	TRBJ1-2
CASTQDGIHNYGYTF	TGTGCCAGTACCCAGGATGGGATCCATAACTATGGCTACACCTTC	.	.	TRBV19	TRBJ1-2
CASNRYEGTEAFF	TGTGCCAGCAACAGGTACGAGGGCACTGAAGCTTTCTTT	.	.	TRBV6-6	TRBJ1-1
CASIGPNNEKLFF	TGTGCCAGTATCGGACCGAATAATGAAAAACTGTTTTTT	.	.	TRBV19	TRBJ1-4
CASSSRTSGGSRNEQFF	TGTGCCAGCAGCTCCCGGACTAGCGGGGGAAGTAGGAATGAGCAGTTCTTC	.	TRBD2	TRBV7-2	TRBJ2-1
CASSQQGSGNEQYF	TGTGCCAGCAGCCAGCAGGGGAGTGGTAACGAGCAGTACTTC	.	.	TRBV7-2	TRBJ2-7
CASSLSEGAGGNQPQHF	TGTGCCAGCAGCTTATCGGAGGGGGCTGGGGGCAATCAGCCCCAGCATTTT	.	TRBD1	TRBV7-8	TRBJ1-5
CASSEGGGNTEAFF	TGCGCCAGCAGTGAGGGGGGAGGAAACACTGAAGCTTTCTTT	large	.	TRBV10-2	TRBJ1-1
CASSEGQGAEKLFF	TGTGCCAGCAGTGAAGGACAGGGGGCTGAAAAACTGTTTTTT	few	TRBD1	TRBV6-1	TRBJ1-4
CASSPLVRPVTGYTF	TGTGCCAGCAGCCCCCTGGTTAGGCCCGTAACCGGCTACACCTTC	once	.	TRBV14	TRBJ1-2
CASRTLDSSTDTQYF	TGTGCCAGCAGGACCCTAGATTCTAGCACAGATACGCAGTATTTT	once	.	TRBV6-5	TRBJ2-3
CASSYSEGHSYEQYF	TGTGCCAGCAGTTACTCGGAGGGGCACTCCTACGAGCAGTACTTC	.	.	TRBV6-5	TRBJ2-7
CASSRNPATNEKLFF	TGTGCCAGCAGTCGAAACCCAGCAACTAATGAAAAACTGTTTTTT	few	.	TRBV9	TRBJ1-4
CASNKIQGRGSPQHF	TGTGCCAGCAACAAAATACAGGGACGGGGGTCGCCCCAGCATTTT	.	.	TRBV28	TRBJ1-5
CASSFGTGGTQYF	TGTGCCAGCAGCTTCGGGACGGGCGGGACCCAGTACTTC	.	.	TRBV7-2	TRBJ2-5
CASSPPSDEQFF	TGTGCCAGCAGTCCCCCTAGCGATGAGCAGTTCTTC	.	.	TRBV2	TRBJ2-1